The T cell receptor beta chain described here comes from a study of response to subunit inactivated influenza vaccine. Study conclusions and caveats: Few additional T cells are recruited per seasonal influenza vaccination, authors suggested.

CDR3 size: 15 residues. CDR1 is MNHEY, CDR2 SMNVEV, per germline (reference sequence). V lost 2 bases to trimming and J lost 2 bases, with 11 bases between them. In the case of this clonotype: Its cognate antigen is unknown.

TCRdb passed the RT-PCR reads through MiXCR, listing each CDR3 protein once. This table has 500,000 to 600,000 distinct CDR3 sequences, around 11% appearing once. J is TRBJ2-3 and V is TRBV27; perhaps TRBD2 as D (5 bases). The TCR sequence derives from a man aged 45 to 65 who received an inactivated influenza vaccine. The specimen was PBMCs from blood, collected on the day of vaccination. DNA for the CDR3: TGTGCCAGCAGTTTAAGCGGCTACAACACAGATACGCAGTATTTT. This encodes CASSLSGYNTDTQYF.